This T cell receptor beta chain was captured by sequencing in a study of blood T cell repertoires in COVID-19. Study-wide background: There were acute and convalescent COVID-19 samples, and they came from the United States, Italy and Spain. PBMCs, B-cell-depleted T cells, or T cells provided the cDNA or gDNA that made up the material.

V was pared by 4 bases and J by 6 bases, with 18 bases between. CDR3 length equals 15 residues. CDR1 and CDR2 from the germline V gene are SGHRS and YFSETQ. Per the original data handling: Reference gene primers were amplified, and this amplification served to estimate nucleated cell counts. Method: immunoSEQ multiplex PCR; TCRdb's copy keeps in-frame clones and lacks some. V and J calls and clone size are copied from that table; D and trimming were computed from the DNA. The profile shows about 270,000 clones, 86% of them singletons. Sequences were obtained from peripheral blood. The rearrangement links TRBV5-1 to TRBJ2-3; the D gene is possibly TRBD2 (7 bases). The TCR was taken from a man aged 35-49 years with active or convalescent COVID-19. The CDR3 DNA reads TGCGCCAGCAGCCAAAAAACGGGGGGACACGATACGCAGTATTTT. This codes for CASSQKTGGHDTQYF.